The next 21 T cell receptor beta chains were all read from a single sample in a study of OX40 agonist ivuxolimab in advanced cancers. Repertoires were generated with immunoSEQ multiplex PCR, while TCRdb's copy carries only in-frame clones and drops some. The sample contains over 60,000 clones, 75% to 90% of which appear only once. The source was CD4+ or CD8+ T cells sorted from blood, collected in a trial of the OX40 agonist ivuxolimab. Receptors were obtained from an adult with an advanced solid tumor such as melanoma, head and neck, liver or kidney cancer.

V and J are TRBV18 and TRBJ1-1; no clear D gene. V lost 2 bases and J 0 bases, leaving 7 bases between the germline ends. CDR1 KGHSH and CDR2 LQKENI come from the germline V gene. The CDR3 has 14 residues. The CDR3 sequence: CASSPVTLNTEAFF. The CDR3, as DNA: TGTGCCAGCTCACCAGTGACCCTGAACACTGAAGCTTTCTTT.

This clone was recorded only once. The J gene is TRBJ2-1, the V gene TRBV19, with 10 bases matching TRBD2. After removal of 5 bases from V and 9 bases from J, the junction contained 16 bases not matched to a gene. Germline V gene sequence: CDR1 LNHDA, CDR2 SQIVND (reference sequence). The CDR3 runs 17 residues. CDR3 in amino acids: CASSQSSTAGGPREQFF. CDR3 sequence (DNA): TGTGCCAGTAGTCAGAGCTCCACAGCGGGAGGGCCTCGTGAGCAGTTCTTC.

CDR3 DNA sequence: TGTGCCAGCAGCTTACGACCACAGGGAAACAATGAGCAGTTCTTC. Its protein is CASSLRPQGNNEQFF. The V call is TRBV6-5, the J call TRBJ2-1, with D perhaps TRBD1 (6 bases). The CDR3 length is 15 residues. V shed 6 bases and J shed 5 bases, with 17 bases lying between them. Germline CDR1 reads MNHEY; CDR2 reads SVGAGI.

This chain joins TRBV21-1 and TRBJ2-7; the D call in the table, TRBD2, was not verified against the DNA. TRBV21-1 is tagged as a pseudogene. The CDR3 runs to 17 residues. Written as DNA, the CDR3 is TGTGCCAGCAGCAAATCCTTCGGACTAGCGGGAGCCTACGAGCAGTACTTC. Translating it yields CASSKSFGLAGAYEQYF.

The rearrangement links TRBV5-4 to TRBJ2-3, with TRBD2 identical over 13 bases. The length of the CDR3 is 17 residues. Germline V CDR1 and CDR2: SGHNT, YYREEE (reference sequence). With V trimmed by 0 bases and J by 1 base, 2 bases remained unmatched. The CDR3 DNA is TGTGCCAGCAGCTTGGGACTAGCGGGAGGTCGCACAGATACGCAGTATTTT. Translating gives CASSLGLAGGRTDTQYF.

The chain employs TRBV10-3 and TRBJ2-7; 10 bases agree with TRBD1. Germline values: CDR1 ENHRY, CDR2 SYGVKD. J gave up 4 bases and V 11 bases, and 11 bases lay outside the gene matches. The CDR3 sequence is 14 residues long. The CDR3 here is CAALPGQGKYEQYF. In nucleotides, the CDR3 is TGTGCCGCACTCCCGGGACAGGGGAAATACGAGCAGTACTTC.

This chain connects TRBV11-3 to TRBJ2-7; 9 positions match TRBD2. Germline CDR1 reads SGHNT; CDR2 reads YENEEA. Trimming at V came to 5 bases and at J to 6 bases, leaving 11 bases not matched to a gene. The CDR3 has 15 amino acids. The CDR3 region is CASSPRLAVAFEQYF. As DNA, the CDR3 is TGTGCCAGCAGCCCCAGACTAGCGGTCGCATTCGAGCAGTACTTC.

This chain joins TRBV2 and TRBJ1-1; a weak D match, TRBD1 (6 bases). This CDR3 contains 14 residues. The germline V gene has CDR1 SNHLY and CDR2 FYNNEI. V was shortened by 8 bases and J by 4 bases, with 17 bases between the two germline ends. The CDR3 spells CASSGGGPGTEAFF. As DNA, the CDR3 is TGTGCCAGCTCCGGGGGGGGGCCGGGCACTGAAGCTTTCTTT.

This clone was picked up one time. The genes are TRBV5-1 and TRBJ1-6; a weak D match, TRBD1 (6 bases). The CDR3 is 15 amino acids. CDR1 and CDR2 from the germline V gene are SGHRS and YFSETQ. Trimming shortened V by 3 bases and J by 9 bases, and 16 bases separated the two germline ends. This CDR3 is CASSSAGGGSSPLHF. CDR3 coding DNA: TGCGCCAGCAGCTCAGCGGGGGGCGGTAGTTCACCCCTCCACTTT.

CDR3 bases: TGCAGCTTTAGCCCCCCGACAGGGGGCCACGAGCAGTACTTC. Its protein is CSFSPPTGGHEQYF. This chain uses TRBV29-1 with TRBJ2-7; 10 bases fit TRBD1. With V trimmed by 8 bases and J by 5 bases, 12 bases remained unmatched. Germline V gene sequence: CDR1 SQVTM, CDR2 ANQGSEA. The CDR3 has 14 amino acids.

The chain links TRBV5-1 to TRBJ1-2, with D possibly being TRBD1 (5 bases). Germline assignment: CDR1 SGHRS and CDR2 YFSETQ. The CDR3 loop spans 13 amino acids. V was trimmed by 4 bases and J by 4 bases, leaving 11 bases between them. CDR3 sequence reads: CASSPREGYGYTF. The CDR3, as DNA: TGCGCCAGCAGCCCCAGGGAGGGCTATGGCTACACCTTC.

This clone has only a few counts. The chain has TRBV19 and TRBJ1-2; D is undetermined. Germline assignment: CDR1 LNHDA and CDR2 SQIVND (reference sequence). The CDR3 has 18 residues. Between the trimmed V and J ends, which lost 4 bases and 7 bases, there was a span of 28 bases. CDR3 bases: TGTGCCAGTAGTAAGGCCTCGGACTATGGGTCCGGCACTATTGGCTACACCTTC. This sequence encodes CASSKASDYGSGTIGYTF.

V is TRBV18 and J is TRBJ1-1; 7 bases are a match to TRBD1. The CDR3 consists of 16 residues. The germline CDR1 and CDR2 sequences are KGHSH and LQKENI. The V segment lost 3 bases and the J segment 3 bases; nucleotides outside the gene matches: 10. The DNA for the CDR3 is TGTGCCAGCTCACCTACAGGGGTTCCGCGCGACACTGAAGCTTTCTTT. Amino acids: CASSPTGVPRDTEAFF.

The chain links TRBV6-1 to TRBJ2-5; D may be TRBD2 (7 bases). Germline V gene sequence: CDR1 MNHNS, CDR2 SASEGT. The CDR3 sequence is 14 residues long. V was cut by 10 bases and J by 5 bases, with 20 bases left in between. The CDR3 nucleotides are TGTGCCACCAGGATGCGGGGGCCGGGGGAGACCCAGTACTTC. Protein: CATRMRGPGETQYF.

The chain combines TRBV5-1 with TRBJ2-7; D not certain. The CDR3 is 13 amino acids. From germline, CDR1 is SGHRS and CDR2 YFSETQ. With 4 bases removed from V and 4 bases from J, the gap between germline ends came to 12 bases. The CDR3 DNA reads TGCGCCAGCAGCGATCCACCCAATTACGAGCAGTACTTC. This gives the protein CASSDPPNYEQYF.

CDR3 coding DNA: TGCGCCAGCAGCTCCAGGGATATTAATGAAAAACTGTTTTTT. Amino acids: CASSSRDINEKLFF. V and J are TRBV5-1 and TRBJ1-4; D may be TRBD1 (5 bases). Trimming cost V 3 bases and J 4 bases, with 10 bases left between them. The germline CDR1 and CDR2 sequences are SGHRS and YFSETQ. This CDR3 comprises 14 residues.

The CDR3 nucleotides read TGTGCCAGCAGCCGAGGGGACGGTTATCCCTCTGGAAACACCATATATTTT. Protein sequence: CASSRGDGYPSGNTIYF. The genes are TRBV7-9 and TRBJ1-3; a possible D gene is TRBD1 (5 bases). Germline V gene data show CDR1 as SEHNR and CDR2 as FQNEAQ (reference sequence). V gave up 5 bases and J gave up 0 bases, with 17 bases separating them. This CDR3 spans 17 amino acids.

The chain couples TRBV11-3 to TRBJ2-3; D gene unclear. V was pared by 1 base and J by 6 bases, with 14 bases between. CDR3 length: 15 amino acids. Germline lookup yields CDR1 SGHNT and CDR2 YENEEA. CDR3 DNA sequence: TGTGCCAGCAGCTTAGGGGCAGGCCGTTCGGATACGCAGTATTTT. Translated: CASSLGAGRSDTQYF.

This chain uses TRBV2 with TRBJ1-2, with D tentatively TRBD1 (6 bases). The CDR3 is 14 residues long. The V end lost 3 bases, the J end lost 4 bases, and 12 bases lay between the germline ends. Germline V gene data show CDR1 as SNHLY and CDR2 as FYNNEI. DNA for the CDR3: TGTGCCAGCAGTGAGGGGGCCTTGGGCTATGGCTACACCTTC. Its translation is CASSEGALGYGYTF.

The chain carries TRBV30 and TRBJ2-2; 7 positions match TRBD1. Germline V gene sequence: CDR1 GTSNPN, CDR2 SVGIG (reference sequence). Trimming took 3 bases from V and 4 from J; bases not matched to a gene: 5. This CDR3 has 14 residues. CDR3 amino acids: CAWSQQGFTGELFF. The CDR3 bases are TGTGCCTGGAGCCAACAGGGGTTCACCGGGGAGCTGTTTTTT.

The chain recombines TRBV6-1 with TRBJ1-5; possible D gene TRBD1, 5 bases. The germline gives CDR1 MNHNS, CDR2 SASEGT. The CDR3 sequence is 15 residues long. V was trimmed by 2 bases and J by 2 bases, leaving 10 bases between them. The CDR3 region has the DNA TGTGCCAGCAGTGAACAGGGTGTCGGCAATCAGCCCCAGCATTTT. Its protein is CASSEQGVGNQPQHF.